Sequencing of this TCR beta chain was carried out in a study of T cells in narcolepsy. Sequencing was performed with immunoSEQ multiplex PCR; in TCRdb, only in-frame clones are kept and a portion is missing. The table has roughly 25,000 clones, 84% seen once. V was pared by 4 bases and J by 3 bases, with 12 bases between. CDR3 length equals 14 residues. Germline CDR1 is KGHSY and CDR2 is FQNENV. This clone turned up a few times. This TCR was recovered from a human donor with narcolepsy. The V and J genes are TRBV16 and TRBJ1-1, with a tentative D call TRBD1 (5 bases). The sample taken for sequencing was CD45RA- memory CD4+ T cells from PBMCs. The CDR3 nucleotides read TGTGCCAGCAGCCGCGCCAGGGTCGACACTGAAGCTTTCTTT. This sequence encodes CASSRARVDTEAFF.